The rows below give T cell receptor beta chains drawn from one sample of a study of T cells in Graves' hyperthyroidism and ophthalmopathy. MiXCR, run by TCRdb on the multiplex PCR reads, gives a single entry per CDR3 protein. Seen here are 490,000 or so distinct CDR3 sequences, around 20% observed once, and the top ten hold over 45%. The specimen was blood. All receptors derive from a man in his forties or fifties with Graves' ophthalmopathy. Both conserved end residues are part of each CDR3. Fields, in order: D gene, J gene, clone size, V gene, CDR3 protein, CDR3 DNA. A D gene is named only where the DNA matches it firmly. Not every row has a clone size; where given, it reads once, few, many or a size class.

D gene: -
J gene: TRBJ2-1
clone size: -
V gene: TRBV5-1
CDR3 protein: CASSFGLLARDDEQFF
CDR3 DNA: TGCGCCAGCAGCTTTGGACTGCTCGCTCGGGACGATGAGCAGTTCTTC

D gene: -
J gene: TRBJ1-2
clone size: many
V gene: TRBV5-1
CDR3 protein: CASSLAEGVGGYTF
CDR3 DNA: TGCGCCAGCAGCTTGGCCGAGGGGGTAGGCGGCTACACCTTC

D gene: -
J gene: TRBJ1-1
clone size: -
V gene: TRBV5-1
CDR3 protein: CASSVSDTEAFF
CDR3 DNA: TGCGCCAGCAGTGTAAGTGACACTGAAGCTTTCTTT

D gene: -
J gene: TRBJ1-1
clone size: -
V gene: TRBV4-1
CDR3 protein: CATKLGTEAFF
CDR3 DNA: TGCGCCACCAAGCTGGGTACTGAAGCTTTCTTT

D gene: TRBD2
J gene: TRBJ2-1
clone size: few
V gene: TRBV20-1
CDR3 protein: CSARLAVPWEQFF
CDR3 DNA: TGCAGTGCTAGACTAGCGGTACCTTGGGAGCAGTTCTTC

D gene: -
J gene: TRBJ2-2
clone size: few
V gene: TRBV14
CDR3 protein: CASSPQILLGTGELFF
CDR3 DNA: TGTGCCAGCAGTCCCCAAATACTTCTCGGCACCGGGGAGCTGTTTTTT

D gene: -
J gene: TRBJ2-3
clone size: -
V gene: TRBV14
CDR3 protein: CASSQDSSTPSTDTQYF
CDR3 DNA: TGTGCCAGCAGCCAAGACTCTAGCACCCCCAGCACAGATACGCAGTATTTT

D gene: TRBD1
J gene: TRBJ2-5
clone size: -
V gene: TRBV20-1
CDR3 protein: CSASRQGKTQYF
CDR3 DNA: TGCAGTGCTAGTCGACAGGGGAAGACCCAGTACTTC

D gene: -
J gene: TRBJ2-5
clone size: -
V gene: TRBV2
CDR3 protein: CASSYREQETQYF
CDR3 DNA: TGTGCCAGCAGTTACAGGGAACAAGAGACCCAGTACTTC

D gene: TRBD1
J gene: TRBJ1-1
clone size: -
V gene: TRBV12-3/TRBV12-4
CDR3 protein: CASSLEVNRGGNTEAFF
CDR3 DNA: TGTGCCAGCAGTTTAGAAGTGAACAGGGGAGGCAACACTGAAGCTTTCTTT

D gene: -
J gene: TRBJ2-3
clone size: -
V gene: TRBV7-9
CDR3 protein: CASTNQGLGQYF
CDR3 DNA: TGTGCCAGCACCAACCAGGGCTTGGGGCAGTATTTT

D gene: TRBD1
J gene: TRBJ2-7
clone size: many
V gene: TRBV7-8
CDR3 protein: CASSTGADEQYF
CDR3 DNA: TGTGCCAGCAGCACAGGGGCCGACGAGCAGTACTTC

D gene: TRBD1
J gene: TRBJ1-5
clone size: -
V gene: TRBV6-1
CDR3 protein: CASGTEDSNQPQHF
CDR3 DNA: TGTGCCAGTGGGACAGAAGATAGCAATCAGCCCCAGCATTTT

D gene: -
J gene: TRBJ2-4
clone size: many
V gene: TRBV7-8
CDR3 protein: CASSLEGRGAKNIQYF
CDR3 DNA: TGTGCCAGCAGCTTAGAGGGGCGCGGGGCCAAAAACATTCAGTACTTC

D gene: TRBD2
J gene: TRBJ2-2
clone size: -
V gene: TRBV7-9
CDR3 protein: CASSLGRGLANTGELFF
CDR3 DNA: TGTGCCAGCAGCTTAGGTCGGGGACTAGCGAACACCGGGGAGCTGTTTTTT

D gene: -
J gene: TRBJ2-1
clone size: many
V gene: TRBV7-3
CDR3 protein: CASSKGLYNEQFF
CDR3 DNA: TGTGCCAGCAGCAAGGGTCTGTACAATGAGCAGTTCTTC

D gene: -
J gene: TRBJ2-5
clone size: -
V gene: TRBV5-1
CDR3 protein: CASSLAGGQQETQYF
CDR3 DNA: TGCGCCAGCAGCTTGGCCGGTGGACAGCAAGAGACCCAGTACTTC

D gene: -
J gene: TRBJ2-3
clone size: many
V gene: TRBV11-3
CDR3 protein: CASSLWPGTDTQYF
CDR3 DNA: TGTGCCAGCAGCTTGTGGCCCGGCACAGATACGCAGTATTTT

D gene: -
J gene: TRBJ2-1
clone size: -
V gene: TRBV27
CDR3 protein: CASSYSSGERKQFF
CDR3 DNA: TGTGCCAGCAGTTACAGTAGCGGTGAGCGAAAGCAGTTCTTC

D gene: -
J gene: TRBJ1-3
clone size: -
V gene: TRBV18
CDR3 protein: CASSPLSSPSSGNTIYF
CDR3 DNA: TGTGCCAGCTCACCACTTAGCAGCCCGAGCTCTGGAAACACCATATATTTT

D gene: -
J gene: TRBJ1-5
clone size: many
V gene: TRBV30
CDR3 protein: CAWSVKGNQPQHF
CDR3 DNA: TGTGCCTGGAGTGTTAAGGGCAATCAGCCCCAGCATTTT

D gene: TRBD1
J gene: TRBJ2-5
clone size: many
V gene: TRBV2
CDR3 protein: CASSTDRGRRETQYF
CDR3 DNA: TGTGCCAGCAGTACGGACAGGGGGCGACGGGAGACCCAGTACTTC

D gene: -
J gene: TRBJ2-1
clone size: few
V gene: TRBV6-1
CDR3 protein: CASGTDMASYNEQFF
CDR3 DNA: TGTGCCAGCGGAACCGACATGGCCTCCTACAATGAGCAGTTCTTC

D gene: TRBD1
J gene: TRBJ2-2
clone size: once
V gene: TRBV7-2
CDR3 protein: CASSSFGRGTGELFF
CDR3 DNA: TGTGCCAGCAGCTCCTTTGGCAGGGGGACCGGGGAGCTGTTTTTT

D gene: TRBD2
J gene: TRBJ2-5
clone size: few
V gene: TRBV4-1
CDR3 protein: CASSQGVGAGQETQYF
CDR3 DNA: TGCGCCAGCAGCCAAGGAGTAGGAGCGGGGCAGGAGACCCAGTACTTC

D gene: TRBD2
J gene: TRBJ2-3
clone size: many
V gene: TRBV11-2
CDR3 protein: CASSLVAGGYADTQYF
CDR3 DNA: TGTGCCAGCAGCTTAGTGGCGGGAGGGTACGCAGATACGCAGTATTTT

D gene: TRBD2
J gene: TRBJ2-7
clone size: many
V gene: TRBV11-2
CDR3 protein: CASSLGGGLFYEQYF
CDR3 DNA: TGTGCCAGCAGCTTAGGCGGGGGACTGTTCTACGAGCAGTACTTC

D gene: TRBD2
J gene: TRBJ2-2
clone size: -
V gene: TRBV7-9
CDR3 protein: CASSFDRTSEYYPNTGELFF
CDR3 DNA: TGTGCCAGCAGCTTCGACCGGACTAGCGAATACTACCCGAACACCGGGGAGCTGTTTTTT

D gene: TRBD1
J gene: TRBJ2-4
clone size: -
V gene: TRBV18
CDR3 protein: CASSLDRDRAKNIQYF
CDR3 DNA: TGTGCCAGCTCACTCGACCGGGACAGAGCCAAAAACATTCAGTACTTC

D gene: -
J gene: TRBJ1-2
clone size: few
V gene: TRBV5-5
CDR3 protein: CASSLRSGQGNGYTF
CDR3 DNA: TGTGCCAGCAGCTTGAGGTCCGGGCAGGGGAACGGCTACACCTTC

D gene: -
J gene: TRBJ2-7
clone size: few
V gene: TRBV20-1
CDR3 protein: CSATHQAPSYEQYF
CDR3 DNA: TGCAGTGCTACTCATCAGGCCCCCTCCTACGAGCAGTACTTC

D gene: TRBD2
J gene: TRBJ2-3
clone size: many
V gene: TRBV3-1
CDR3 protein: CASSRAAGNGDTQYF
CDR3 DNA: TGTGCCAGCAGCCGAGCAGCGGGGAACGGGGATACGCAGTATTTT

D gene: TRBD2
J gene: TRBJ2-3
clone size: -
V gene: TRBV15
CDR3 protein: CACGGGAIDTQYF
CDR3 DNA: TGTGCCTGTGGCGGGGGGGCCATAGATACGCAGTATTTT

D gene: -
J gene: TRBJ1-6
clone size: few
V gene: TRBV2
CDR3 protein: CASSDFLSGNSPLHF
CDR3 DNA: TGTGCCAGCAGTGACTTCCTAAGCGGTAATTCACCCCTCCACTTT

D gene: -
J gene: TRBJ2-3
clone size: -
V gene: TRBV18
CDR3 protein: CASSPPWGSTDTQYF
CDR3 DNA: TGTGCCAGCTCACCCCCATGGGGTAGCACAGATACGCAGTATTTT

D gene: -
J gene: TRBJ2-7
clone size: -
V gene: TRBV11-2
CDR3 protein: CASSWLQGVANEQYF
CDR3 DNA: TGTGCCAGCAGCTGGTTACAGGGAGTTGCTAACGAGCAGTACTTC

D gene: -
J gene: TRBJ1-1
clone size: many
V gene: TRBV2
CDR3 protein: CASSLKVRGNTEAFF
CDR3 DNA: TGTGCCAGCAGCCTAAAGGTCAGGGGAAACACTGAAGCTTTCTTT

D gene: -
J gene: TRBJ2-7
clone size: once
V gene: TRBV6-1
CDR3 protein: CASSLGLTDYEQYF
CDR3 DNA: TGTGCCAGCAGCCTAGGACTCACGGACTACGAGCAGTACTTC

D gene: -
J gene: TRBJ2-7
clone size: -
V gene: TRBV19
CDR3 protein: CASRDTAYEQYF
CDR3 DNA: TGTGCCAGTCGGGACACGGCCTACGAGCAGTACTTC

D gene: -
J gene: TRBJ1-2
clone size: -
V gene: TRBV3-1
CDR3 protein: CACSQDGQRGGANYGYTF
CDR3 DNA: TGTGCCTGCAGCCAAGACGGACAGCGAGGGGGTGCTAACTATGGCTACACCTTC

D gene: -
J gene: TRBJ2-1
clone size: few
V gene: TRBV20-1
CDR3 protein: CSARSTSRGEQFF
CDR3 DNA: TGCAGTGCTAGATCGACTAGCAGGGGTGAGCAGTTCTTC

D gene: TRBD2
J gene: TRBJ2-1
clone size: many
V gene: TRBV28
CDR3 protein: CASCEGQISGSNEQFF
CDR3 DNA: TGTGCCAGCTGCGAGGGACAGATTAGCGGGAGTAATGAGCAGTTCTTC

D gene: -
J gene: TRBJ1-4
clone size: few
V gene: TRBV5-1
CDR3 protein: CASSLEGRGGEKLFF
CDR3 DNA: TGCGCCAGCAGCTTGGAAGGCAGGGGAGGTGAAAAACTGTTTTTT

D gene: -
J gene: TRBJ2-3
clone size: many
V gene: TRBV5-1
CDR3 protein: CASSSGTATDTQYF
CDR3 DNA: TGCGCCAGCAGCTCGGGGACGGCCACAGATACGCAGTATTTT

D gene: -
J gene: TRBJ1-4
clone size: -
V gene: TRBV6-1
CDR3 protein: CASRQTNEKLFF
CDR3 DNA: TGTGCCAGCAGACAGACTAATGAAAAACTGTTTTTT

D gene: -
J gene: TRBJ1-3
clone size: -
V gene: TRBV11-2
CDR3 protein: CASSSRVFAGNTIYF
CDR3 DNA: TGTGCCAGCAGTTCAAGGGTTTTCGCTGGAAACACCATATATTTT

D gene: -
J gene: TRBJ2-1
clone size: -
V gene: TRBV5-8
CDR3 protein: CASSFWGAINEQFF
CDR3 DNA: TGTGCCAGCAGCTTTTGGGGGGCAATCAATGAGCAGTTCTTC

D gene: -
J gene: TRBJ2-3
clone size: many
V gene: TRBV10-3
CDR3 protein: CAISGQEGNTQYF
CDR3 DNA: TGTGCCATCAGTGGGCAGGAAGGAAATACGCAGTATTTT